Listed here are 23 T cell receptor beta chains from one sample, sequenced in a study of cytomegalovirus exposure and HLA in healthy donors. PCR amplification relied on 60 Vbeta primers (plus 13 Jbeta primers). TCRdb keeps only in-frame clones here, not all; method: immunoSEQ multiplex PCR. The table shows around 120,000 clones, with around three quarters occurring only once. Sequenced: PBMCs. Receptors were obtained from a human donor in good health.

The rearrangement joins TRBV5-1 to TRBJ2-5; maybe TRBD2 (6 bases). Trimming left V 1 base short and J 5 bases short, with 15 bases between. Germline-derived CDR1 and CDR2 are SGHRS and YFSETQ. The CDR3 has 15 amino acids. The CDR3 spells CASSLTGGPRETQYF. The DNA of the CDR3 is TGCGCCAGCAGCTTGACCGGGGGTCCGCGGGAGACCCAGTACTTC.

As DNA, the CDR3 is TGTGCCATCAGTGAATCTAAGACAGCGAACTATGGCTACACCTTC. Translating it yields CAISESKTANYGYTF. J is TRBJ1-2 and V is TRBV10-3, with D maybe TRBD1 (5 bases). V gave up 3 bases and J gave up 2 bases, with 13 bases separating them. CDR1 and CDR2 from the germline V gene are ENHRY and SYGVKD. The length of the CDR3 is 15 residues.

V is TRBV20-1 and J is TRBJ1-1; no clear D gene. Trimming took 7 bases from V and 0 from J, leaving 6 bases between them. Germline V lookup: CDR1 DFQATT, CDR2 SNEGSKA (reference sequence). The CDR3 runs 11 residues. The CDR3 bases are TGCAGTGTTACACTGAACACTGAAGCTTTCTTT. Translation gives CSVTLNTEAFF.

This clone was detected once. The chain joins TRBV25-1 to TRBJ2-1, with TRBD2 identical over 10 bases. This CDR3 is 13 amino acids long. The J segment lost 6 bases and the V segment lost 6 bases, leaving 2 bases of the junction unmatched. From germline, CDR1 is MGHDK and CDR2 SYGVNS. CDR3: CASRTSGINEQFF. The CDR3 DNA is TGTGCCAGCAGAACTAGCGGGATCAATGAGCAGTTCTTC.

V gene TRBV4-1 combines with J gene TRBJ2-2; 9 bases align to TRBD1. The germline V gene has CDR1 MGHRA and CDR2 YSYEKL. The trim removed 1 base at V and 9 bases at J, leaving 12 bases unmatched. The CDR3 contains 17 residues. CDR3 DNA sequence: TGCGCCAGCAGCCAAGTTATCGGACAGGGGTCCCACCGGGAGCTGTTTTTT. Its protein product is CASSQVIGQGSHRELFF.

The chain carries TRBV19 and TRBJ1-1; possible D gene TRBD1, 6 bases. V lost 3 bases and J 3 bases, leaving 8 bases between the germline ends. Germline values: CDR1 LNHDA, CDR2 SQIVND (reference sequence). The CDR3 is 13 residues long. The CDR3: CASSMDRDTEAFF. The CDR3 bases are TGTGCCAGTAGTATGGACAGAGACACTGAAGCTTTCTTT. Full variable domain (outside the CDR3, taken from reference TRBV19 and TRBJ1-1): DGGITQSPKYLFRKEGQNVTLSCEQNLNHDAMYWYRQDPGQGLRLIYYSQIVNDFQKGDIAEGYSVSREKKESFPLTVTSAQKNPTAFYLCASSMDRDTEAFFGQGTRLTVV.

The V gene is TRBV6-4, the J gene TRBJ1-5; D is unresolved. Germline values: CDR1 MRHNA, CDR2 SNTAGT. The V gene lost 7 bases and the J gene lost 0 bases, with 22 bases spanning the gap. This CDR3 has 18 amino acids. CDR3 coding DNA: TGTGCCAGCAAGCAGCGGTGGAAAGGGCCTTATAGCAATCAGCCCCAGCATTTT. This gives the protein CASKQRWKGPYSNQPQHF.

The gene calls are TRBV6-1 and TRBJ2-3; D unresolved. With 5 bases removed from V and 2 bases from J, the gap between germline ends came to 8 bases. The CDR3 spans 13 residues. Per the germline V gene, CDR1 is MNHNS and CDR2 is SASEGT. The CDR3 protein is CASSLYHTDTQYF. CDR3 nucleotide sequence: TGTGCCAGCAGTCTCTACCACACAGATACGCAGTATTTT.

The CDR3 coding sequence is TGCGCCAGCAGTGAGAACGGGATCTACGAGCAGTACTTC. Translating it yields CASSENGIYEQYF. The V and J genes are TRBV10-2 and TRBJ2-7, with D maybe TRBD2 (5 bases). CDR1 and CDR2 from the germline V gene are WSHSY and SAAADI. Trimming shortened V by 2 bases and J by 3 bases, and 8 bases separated the two germline ends. The CDR3 covers 13 residues.

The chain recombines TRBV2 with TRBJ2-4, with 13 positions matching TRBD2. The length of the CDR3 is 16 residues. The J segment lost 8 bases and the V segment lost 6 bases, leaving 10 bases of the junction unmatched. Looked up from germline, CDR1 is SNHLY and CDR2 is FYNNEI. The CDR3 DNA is TGTGCCAGCAGGGCTCACGCACTAGCGGGAGGGGACATTCAGTACTTC. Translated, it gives CASRAHALAGGDIQYF. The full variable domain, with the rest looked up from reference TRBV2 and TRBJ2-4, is EPEVTQTPSHQVTQMGQEVILRCVPISNHLYFYWYRQILGQKVEFLVSFYNNEISEKSEIFDDQFSVERPDGSNFTLKIRSTKLEDSAMYFCASRAHALAGGDIQYFGAGTRLSVL.

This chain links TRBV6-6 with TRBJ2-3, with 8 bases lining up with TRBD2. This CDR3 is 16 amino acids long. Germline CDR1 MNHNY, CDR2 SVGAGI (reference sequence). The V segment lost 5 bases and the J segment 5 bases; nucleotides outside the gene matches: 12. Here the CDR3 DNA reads TGTGCCAGCAGTCCCTACTCGGGGACTAGTGAAGATACGCAGTATTTT. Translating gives CASSPYSGTSEDTQYF.

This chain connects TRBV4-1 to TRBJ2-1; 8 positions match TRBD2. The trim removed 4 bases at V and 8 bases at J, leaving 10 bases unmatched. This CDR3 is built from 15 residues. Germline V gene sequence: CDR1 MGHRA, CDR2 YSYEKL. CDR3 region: CASSPATSVNYEQFF. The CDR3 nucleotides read TGCGCCAGCAGCCCAGCGACTAGCGTGAACTATGAGCAGTTCTTC.

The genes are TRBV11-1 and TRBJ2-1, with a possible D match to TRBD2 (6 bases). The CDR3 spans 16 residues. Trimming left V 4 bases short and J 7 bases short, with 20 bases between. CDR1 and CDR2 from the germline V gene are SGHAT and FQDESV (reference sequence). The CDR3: CASSSPNKAGGNEQFF. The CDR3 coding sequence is TGTGCCAGCAGCTCACCTAACAAAGCCGGAGGGAATGAGCAGTTCTTC.

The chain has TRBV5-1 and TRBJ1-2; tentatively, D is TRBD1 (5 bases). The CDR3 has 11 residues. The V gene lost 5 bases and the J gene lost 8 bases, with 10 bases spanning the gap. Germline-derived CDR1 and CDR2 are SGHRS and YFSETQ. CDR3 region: CASRTRAGYTF. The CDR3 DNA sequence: TGCGCCAGCAGAACCAGGGCGGGCTACACCTTC.

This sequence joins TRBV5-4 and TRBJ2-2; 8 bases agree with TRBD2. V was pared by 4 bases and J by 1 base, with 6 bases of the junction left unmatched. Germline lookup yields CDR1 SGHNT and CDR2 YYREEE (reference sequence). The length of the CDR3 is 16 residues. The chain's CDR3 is CASSGGLARNTGELFF. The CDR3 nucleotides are TGTGCCAGCAGCGGCGGACTAGCAAGGAACACCGGGGAGCTGTTTTTT.

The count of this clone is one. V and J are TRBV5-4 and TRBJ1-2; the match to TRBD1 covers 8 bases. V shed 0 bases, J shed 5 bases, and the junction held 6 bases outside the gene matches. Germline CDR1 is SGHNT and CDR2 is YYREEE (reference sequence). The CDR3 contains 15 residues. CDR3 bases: TGTGCCAGCAGCTTGGGTGCAGGGGGCGGATATGGCTACACCTTC. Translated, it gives CASSLGAGGGYGYTF.

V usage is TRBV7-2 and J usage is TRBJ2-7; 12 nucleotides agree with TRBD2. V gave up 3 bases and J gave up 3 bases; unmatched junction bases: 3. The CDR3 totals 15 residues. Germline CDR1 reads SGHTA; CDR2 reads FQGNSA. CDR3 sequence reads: CASSFRTSGNYEQYF. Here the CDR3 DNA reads TGTGCCAGCAGCTTTCGGACTAGCGGGAACTACGAGCAGTACTTC. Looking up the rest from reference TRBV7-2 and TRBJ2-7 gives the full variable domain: GAGVSQSPSNKVTEKGKDVELRCDPISGHTALYWYRQSLGQGLEFLIYFQGNSAPDKSGLPSDRFSAERTGGSVSTLTIQRTQQEDSAVYLCASSFRTSGNYEQYFGPGTRLTVT.

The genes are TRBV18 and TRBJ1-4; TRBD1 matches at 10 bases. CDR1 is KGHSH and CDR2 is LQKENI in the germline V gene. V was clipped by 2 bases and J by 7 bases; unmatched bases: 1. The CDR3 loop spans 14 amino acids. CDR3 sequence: CASSPDRGPEKLFF. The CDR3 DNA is TGTGCCAGCTCACCAGACAGGGGGCCTGAAAAACTGTTTTTT.

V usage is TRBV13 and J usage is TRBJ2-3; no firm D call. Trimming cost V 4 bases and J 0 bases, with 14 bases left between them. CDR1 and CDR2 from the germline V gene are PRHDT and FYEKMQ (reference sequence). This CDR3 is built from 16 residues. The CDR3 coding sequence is TGTGCCAGCAGCTCGAACCCTAGAGCTAGCACAGATACGCAGTATTTT. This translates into CASSSNPRASTDTQYF.

CDR3 residues: CASSTGVSTDTQYF. CDR3 in DNA: TGTGCCAGTAGTACAGGGGTGAGCACAGATACGCAGTATTTT. V is TRBV19 and J is TRBJ2-3; weak D call: TRBD1 (6 bases). Per germline, CDR1 LNHDA and CDR2 SQIVND (reference sequence). The V and J ends lost 4 bases and 0 bases respectively, with 8 bases between them. This CDR3 comprises 14 residues.

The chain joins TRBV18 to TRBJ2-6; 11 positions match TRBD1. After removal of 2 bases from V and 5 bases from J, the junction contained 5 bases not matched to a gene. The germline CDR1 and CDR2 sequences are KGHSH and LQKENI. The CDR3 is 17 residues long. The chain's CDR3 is CASSPRTGGARANVLTF. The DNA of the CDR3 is TGTGCCAGCTCACCAAGGACAGGGGGCGCCAGGGCCAACGTCCTGACTTTC.

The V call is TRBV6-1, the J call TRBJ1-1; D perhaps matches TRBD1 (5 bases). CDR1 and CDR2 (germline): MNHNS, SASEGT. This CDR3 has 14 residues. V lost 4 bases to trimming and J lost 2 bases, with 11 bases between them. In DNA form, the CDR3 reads TGTGCCAGCAGTGTTACAGGTATCAACACTGAAGCTTTCTTT. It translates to CASSVTGINTEAFF.

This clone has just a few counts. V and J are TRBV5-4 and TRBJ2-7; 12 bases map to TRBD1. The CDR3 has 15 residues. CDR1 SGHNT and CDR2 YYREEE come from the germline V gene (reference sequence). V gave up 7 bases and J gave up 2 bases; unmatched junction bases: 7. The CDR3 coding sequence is TGTGCCAGCGGGACAGGGGGCGTGGGGGCCTACGAGCAGTACTTC. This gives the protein CASGTGGVGAYEQYF.